This T cell receptor (beta chain) was identified during a study of cytomegalovirus exposure and HLA in healthy donors (dated by TCRdb to 2016 to 2017). About the investigation overall: An earlier analysis of roughly 630 of the donors reported approximately 290 Gb of sequence data and 117 million unique TCR beta sequences from 150 million to 200 million T cells. Roughly 310 gigabases of sequencing data and 78 million or so unique TCR sequences were included in an early release covering roughly 600 HLA-typed donors. Of the 300 to 500 genotyped donors, approximately 80% were placed in the genetic ancestry cluster associated with self-reported Caucasian donors. The study was designed to test whether signatures of past pathogen exposure could be identified by cataloging public T cell receptors. Using immunosequencing, the study profiled T cell repertoires from about 610 subjects and related those repertoires to cytomegalovirus serostatus. In addition to the first cohort of hundreds of subjects, a separate validation cohort of 120 different subjects was used. High-throughput TCR immunosequencing, statistical association of individual TCRs with disease status, and machine learning were combined to predict cytomegalovirus infection status. In a later analysis, previously published TCR beta repertoires from some 640 donors were re-analyzed and high-resolution HLA genotyping was added so that TCR occurrence patterns could be studied. Rather than drawing on any new phenotypic data, the later analysis identified candidate immune exposures from TCR beta sequences and the way those sequences occurred across donors. In an earlier analysis of 500 to 650 of the donors, high-throughput TCR beta sequencing was used to judge whether each TCR beta V gene segment behaved as functional or pseudogenic. Donor age, sex, ethnicity and CMV serostatus were collected together with the repertoire data. Genome-wide SNP genotypes for about 65% of the 666 donors were used in a later genetic analysis, which treated that subset as a discovery cohort. All discovery cohort repertoires had been generated using a single sequencing platform. HLA typing covered class I and class II loci at four-digit resolution. The number of typed donors differed by locus: about 620-630 for A, B, C, DRB1 and DQB1; 522 for DQA1; some 590 for DPA1; and about 470 for DPB1. Roughly 5 DR-DQ haplotypes were handled as single units for association and clustering, since linkage in the cohort was strong. On average, roughly 250,000 unique TCR beta nucleotide sequences were sequenced per donor among about 400 genotyped donors of the cohort, with around 19% of those sequences being non-productive. Results the study describes overall, beyond this receptor: Because counts were too low, roughly 17 rarely observed V segments, including chromosome 9 orphons, were left out of the earlier analysis of over 550 of the donors. When HLA alleles, especially DR and DQ, strongly co-occurred, attributing TCR associations to individual alleles was difficult. Presence/absence analyses assumed roughly uniform sequencing depth across donors, an assumption that may not hold. An association between a missense DCLRE1C variant and V-gene and J-gene trimming of TCR beta chains was found in a later genetic analysis and replicated in an independent cohort. A later analysis reported that several top co-occurrence clusters appeared linked to parvovirus B19, influenza, CMV and Epstein-Barr virus. The sequencing pipeline was judged likely to have produced a cluster of highly shared sequence variants as a technical artifact. The authors suggested that the approach could potentially be generalized to other disease states and immunological phenotypes. A later analysis associated 15,000 to 20,000 TCR beta sequences with specific HLA alleles at a false discovery rate of 0.05. Compared with equally common non-associated chains, HLA-associated TCR beta chains in a later analysis were more clonally expanded and had lower generation probabilities. Some IMGT-functional V segments, including TRBV6-2 and TRBV6-3, could not be distinguished by the 87-base-pair reads and were therefore excluded. In a later analysis, TCR association rates were found to vary across HLA loci, with the most associated TCRs seen for DRB1 alleles and the fewest for HLA-C alleles. In vitro tests confirmed that a few of the cytomegalovirus-associated TCR beta chains recognize cytomegalovirus antigens. Cytomegalovirus status was reported to be diagnosed by the classifier with high specificity and sensitivity in both the original and validation cohorts. A further reported finding was that TCR beta sequences accurately predicted the HLA-A and HLA-B alleles for most subjects in the first cohort. The cohort was sequenced for TCR beta chains only, and without alpha or paired-chain data the features that could be detected were limited. In the study, some 160 TCR beta chains were listed as associated with cytomegalovirus. Most TCR sequences were seen in very few donors, while some public TCRs were found in many individuals. Broadly in line with IMGT annotations, most TCR beta V segments showed up in productive rearrangements about 87% or about 30% of the time in an earlier analysis of 587 of the donors. Linkage disequilibrium might explain the correlated functional status among segregating V segments, but an unknown experimental factor could not be ruled out. According to a later genetic analysis, donors in an Asian-associated ancestry cluster had fewer N-insertions in productive TCRs than the roughly 700-donor mean. For the cohort, immune exposure information was limited to CMV serostatus. Most CMV-associated TCR beta chains appeared to be HLA-restricted in a later analysis, and the HLA associations seemed to be driven largely by CMV exposure. Because HLA typing was missing for some donors at each locus, association tests included only the typed subset.

Preparation of the library involved the immunoSEQ multiplex PCR assay. A mixture of 60 forward primers for TCR Vbeta segments and 13 reverse primers for TCR Jbeta segments was used in the multiplex PCR. The CDR3 region of rearranged TCR beta genes was amplified from genomic DNA by a multiplex PCR assay. The amplified TCR beta libraries were sequenced on the Illumina HiSeq System as 87-base-pair reads. For the original study's pipeline: In a later analysis, 80 million or so unique TCR beta chains were counted across the 650 to 700 repertoires, and roughly 11 million of these chains were shared by at least two donors. A nearest-neighbor algorithm error-corrected the raw reads and collapsed the reads into unique sequences, merging closely related sequences to remove PCR and sequencing errors. To assign V, D and J gene segments, CDR3 sequences were aligned to IMGT reference sequences. For a sequence to be retained, a match of at least six nucleotides to both a V gene segment and a J gene segment was required. A rearrangement counted as productive if the CDR3 had no stop codons and remained in frame with V and J, and every other rearrangement counted as non-productive. CDR3 was defined according to IMGT convention as the region running from the second conserved V-encoded cysteine to the conserved J-encoded phenylalanine. The earlier analysis of 587 of the donors excluded sequences that lacked an unambiguous match to a single V gene segment. An earlier analysis of around 600 of the donors classified V segments as functional when productive rearrangements were above 56.7% and as segregating when the standard deviation between donors was above 5%. A statistical classification framework was developed to diagnose cytomegalovirus status using the catalog of TCR beta chain sequences. A later analysis assigned V and J genes by comparing TCR nucleotide sequences with IMGT/GENE-DB human TR gene sequences. The TCRdist pipeline was used in a later analysis to assign CDR3 sequences and most-parsimonious VDJ recombination scenarios. In a later analysis, every TCR beta chain was defined by the combination of its CDR3 amino acid sequence and its V-gene family, and reads without a unique V-gene family were dropped. As a way to deal with suspected cross-contamination and a sequencing artifact, a later analysis dropped roughly 620 nucleotide sequences that were highly shared and had low generation probability. A later analysis calculated a clonal expansion index for each public chain from normalized within-repertoire ranks of inferred template counts. In a later analysis, generation probabilities were computed using a VDJ recombination model fitted to out-of-frame rearrangements, and the results were checked against IGoR. In a later analysis, TCR-TCR, TCR-HLA and TCR-CMV co-occurrence was scored with hypergeometric tests, and a repertoire-size bias correction was applied to TCR pairs. In a later analysis, false discovery rates were estimated by permuting HLA or CMV assignments 20 times. In a later analysis, co-occurring TCRs were grouped using DBSCAN, and TCRdist sequence similarity was added for clustering within HLA-allele-positive subsets. Co-occurrence clustering excluded repertoires with fewer than 30,000 or more than 120,000 public chains, plus five with anomalous nucleotide sharing. Not all clones reach the TCRdb copy of this immuneACCESS table, which keeps in-frame sequences only. Checked studies attribute under half of the gap to unresolved V genes and leave the rest unexplained. Clone size and the V and J calls come from that table; the DNA yielded D and trimming. In this sample the table shows about 77,000 clones, approximately 80% of which occur a single time. Under 4% of the sample is held by the ten biggest clonotypes.

The cohort comprised several hundred healthy bone marrow donors. Cohort members were all nominally healthy when sampled, although unrecorded immune exposures were likely present. The donor tested CMV seronegative and was one of the 352 seronegative cohort members. Every donor gave a peripheral blood sample, and the peripheral blood mononuclear cells from that sample were used for TCR beta sequencing. The Qiagen DNeasy Blood Extraction Kit was used to extract genomic DNA from the blood cell samples. For CDR1 and CDR2, the germline V gene lists MNHEY and SVGAGI. The CDR3 has 13 amino acids, counting the end cysteine and phenylalanine. The CDR3 DNA has 39 bases and is translated from base 1. Trimming removed 6 bases from V and 5 bases from J, leaving 13 bases between the germline ends. This clone turned up a few times. Its antigen specificity is not known. Nothing much larger sits one base from this clone, and base qualities are not available.

Here the chain combines TRBV6-5 and TRBJ1-1, with the D segment identity uncertain. This sequence was found in a man in his forties in good health and CMV-seronegative. Sequences were obtained from PBMCs. CDR3 protein: CASRGSGETEAFF. The nucleotide sequence is TGTGCCAGCAGAGGAAGCGGGGAAACTGAAGCTTTCTTT.